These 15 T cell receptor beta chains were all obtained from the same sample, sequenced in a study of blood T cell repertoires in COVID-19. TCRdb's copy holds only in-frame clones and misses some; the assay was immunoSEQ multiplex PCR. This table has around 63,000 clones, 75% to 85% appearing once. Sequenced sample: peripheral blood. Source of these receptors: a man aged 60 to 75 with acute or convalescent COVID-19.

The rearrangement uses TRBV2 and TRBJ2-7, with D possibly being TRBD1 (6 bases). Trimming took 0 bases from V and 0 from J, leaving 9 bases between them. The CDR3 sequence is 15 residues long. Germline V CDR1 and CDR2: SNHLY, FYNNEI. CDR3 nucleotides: TGTGCCAGCAGTGAAGCGGGGGCGACCTCCTACGAGCAGTACTTC. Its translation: CASSEAGATSYEQYF.

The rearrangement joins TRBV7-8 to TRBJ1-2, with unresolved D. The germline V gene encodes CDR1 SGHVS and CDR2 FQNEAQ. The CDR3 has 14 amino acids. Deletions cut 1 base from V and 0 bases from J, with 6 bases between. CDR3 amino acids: CASSLVNTNYGYTF. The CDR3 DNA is TGTGCCAGCAGCTTAGTTAACACTAACTATGGCTACACCTTC.

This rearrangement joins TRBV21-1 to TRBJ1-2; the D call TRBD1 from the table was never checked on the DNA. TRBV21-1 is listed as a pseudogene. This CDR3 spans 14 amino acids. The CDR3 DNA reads TGTGCCAGCAACCCACCAGGCAGAAAGCATGGCTACACCTTC. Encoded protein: CASNPPGRKHGYTF.

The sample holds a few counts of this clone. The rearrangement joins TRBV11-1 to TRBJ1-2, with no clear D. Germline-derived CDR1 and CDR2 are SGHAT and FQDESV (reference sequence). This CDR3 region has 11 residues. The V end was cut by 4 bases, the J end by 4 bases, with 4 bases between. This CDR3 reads CASSSGYGYTF. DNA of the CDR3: TGTGCCAGCAGCTCGGGCTATGGCTACACCTTC.

The DNA for the CDR3 is TGTGCCAGCAGCTCTTTACAGGGAACTGAAGCTTTCTTT. Residues: CASSSLQGTEAFF. The chain employs TRBV7-3 and TRBJ1-1, with a possible D match to TRBD1 (6 bases). Looked up from germline, CDR1 is SGHTA and CDR2 is FQGTGA. This CDR3 has 13 residues. The ends were cut back, 4 bases at V and 5 bases at J, with 11 bases in the middle.

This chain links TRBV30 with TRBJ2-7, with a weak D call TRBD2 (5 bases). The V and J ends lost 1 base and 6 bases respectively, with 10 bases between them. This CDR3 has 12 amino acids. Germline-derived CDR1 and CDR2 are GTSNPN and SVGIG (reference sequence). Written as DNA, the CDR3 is TGTGCCTGGAGTGCCCGAGGGCTCGAGCAGTACTTC. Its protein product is CAWSARGLEQYF.

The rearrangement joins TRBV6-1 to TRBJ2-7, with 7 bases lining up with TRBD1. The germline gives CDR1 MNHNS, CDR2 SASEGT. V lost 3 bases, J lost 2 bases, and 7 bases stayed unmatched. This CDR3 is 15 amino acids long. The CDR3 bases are TGTGCCAGCAGTGAGTTGGGGACAGTTACCTACGAGCAGTACTTC. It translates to CASSELGTVTYEQYF.

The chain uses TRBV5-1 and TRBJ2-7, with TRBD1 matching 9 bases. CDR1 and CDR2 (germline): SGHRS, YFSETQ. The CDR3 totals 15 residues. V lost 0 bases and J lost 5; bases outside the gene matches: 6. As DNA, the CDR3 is TGCGCCAGCAGCTTGGAGGGACAGGGCTTCCACGAGCAGTACTTC. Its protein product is CASSLEGQGFHEQYF. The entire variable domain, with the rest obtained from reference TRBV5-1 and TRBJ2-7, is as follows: KAGVTQTPRYLIKTRGQQVTLSCSPISGHRSVSWYQQTPGQGLQFLFEYFSETQRNKGNFPGRFSGRQFSNSRSEMNVSTLELGDSALYLCASSLEGQGFHEQYFGPGTRLTVT.

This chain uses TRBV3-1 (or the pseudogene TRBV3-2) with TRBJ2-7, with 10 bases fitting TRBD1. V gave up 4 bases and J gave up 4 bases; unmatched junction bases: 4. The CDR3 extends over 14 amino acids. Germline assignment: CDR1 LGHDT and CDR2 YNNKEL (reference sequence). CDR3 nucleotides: TGTGCCAGCAGCCGAGGACAGGGGGTTTACGAGCAGTACTTC. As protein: CASSRGQGVYEQYF.

The CDR3 reads CASSLIGAETQYF. DNA for the CDR3: TGTGCCAGCAGCTTGATAGGGGCGGAGACCCAGTACTTC. The chain has TRBV5-6 and TRBJ2-5; TRBD1 might be the D (5 bases). V dropped 1 base and J dropped 5 bases, with 9 bases sitting between them. Germline CDR1 reads SGHDT; CDR2 reads YYEEEE. There are 13 residues in the CDR3.

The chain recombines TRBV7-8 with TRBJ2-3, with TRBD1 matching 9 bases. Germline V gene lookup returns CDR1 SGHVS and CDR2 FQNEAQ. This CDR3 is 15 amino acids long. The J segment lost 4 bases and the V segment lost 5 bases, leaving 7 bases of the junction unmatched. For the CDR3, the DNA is TGTGCCAGCAGCACAGGGACAGGGAGGGCAGATACGCAGTATTTT. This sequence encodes CASSTGTGRADTQYF.

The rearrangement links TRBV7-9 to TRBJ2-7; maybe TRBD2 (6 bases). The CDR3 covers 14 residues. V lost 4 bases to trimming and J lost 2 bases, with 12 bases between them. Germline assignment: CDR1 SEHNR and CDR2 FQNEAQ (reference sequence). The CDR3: CASSSGLRTYEQYF. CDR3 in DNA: TGTGCCAGCAGCTCGGGACTGCGAACCTACGAGCAGTACTTC.

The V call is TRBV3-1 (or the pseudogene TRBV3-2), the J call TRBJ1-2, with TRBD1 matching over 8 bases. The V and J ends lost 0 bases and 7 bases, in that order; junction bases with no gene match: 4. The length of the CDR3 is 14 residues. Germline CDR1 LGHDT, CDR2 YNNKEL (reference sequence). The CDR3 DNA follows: TGTGCCAGCAGCCAAGACAGGGGGCCTGGTGGCTACACCTTC. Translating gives CASSQDRGPGGYTF.

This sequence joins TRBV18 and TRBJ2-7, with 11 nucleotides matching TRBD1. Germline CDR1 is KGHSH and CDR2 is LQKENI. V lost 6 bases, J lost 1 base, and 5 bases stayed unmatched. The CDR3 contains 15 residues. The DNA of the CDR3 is TGTGCCAGCTCTTCCGGACAGGGGGCGTCCTACGAGCAGTACTTC. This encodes CASSSGQGASYEQYF.

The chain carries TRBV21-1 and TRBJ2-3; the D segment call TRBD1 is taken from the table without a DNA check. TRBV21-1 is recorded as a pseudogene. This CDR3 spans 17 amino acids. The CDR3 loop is CASSPPGGDRGADTQYF. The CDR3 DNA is TGTGCCAGCAGCCCCCCGGGGGGGGACAGGGGCGCAGATACGCAGTATTTT.